This TCR beta chain was found in a study of T cell responses to AZD1222 COVID-19 vaccine. Findings of the study overall: Donors were chiefly white British, with a greater number of females, and clonal diversity was perhaps underestimated.

The table came from immunoSEQ multiplex PCR; TCRdb's copy has only in-frame clones and leaves some out. The table includes over 95,000 clones, 88% detected once. CDR1 and CDR2 from the germline V gene are LNHDA and SQIVND (reference sequence). Trimming cost V 8 bases and J 4 bases, with 8 bases left between them. This CDR3 is built from 11 residues. Worth noting for this clone: Its antigen remains unidentified.

This TCR came from an adult who received the AZD1222 COVID-19 vaccine. The gene calls are TRBV19 and TRBJ1-2, with no clear D. The sample consisted of peripheral blood, taken 28 days after the second AZD1222 dose. In nucleotides, the CDR3 is TGTGCCAGTGGACTCGGCTATGGCTACACCTTC. Translated, it gives CASGLGYGYTF.